One and the same sample provided the 6 T cell receptor beta chains below, sequenced in a study of blood T cell repertoires in COVID-19 (TCRdb year 2020). The protocol used for the library was the immunoSEQ multiplex PCR assay. Not all clones reach the TCRdb copy of this immuneACCESS table, which keeps in-frame sequences only. Checked studies attribute under half of the gap to unresolved V genes and leave the rest unexplained. For this sample there are 300,000 to 400,000 clones; 85% to 90% appear just once. Of the sample, about 6% is held by the ten largest clones. The specimen sequenced was peripheral blood. The receptor source for this set is a woman aged 45 to 65 with COVID-19, enrolled during active disease.

This chain connects TRBV7-2 to TRBJ2-7; D gene uncertain. CDR1 and CDR2 (germline): SGHTA, FQGNSA. The CDR3 loop spans 13 amino acids. V was shortened by 1 base and J by 4 bases, with 8 bases between the two germline ends. The CDR3 region is CASSLDRVYEQYF. The CDR3 DNA reads TGTGCCAGCAGCTTAGATAGAGTATACGAGCAGTACTTC.

This chain uses TRBV19 with TRBJ2-1; 7 bases line up with TRBD2. In germline, CDR1 is LNHDA, CDR2 SQIVND (reference sequence). The CDR3 has 16 amino acids. V trimming: 1 base; J trimming: 5 bases; junction bases outside the gene matches: 8. The CDR3 nucleotides are TGTGCCAGTAGTATAGTAGGTCTAGCGGCAGACAATGAGCAGTTCTTC. It codes for CASSIVGLAADNEQFF.

V gene TRBV5-5 combines with J gene TRBJ2-7, with a possible D match to TRBD1 (6 bases). Germline-derived CDR1 and CDR2 are SGHKS and YYEKEE (reference sequence). This CDR3 spans 15 amino acids. Trimming left V 2 bases short and J 1 base short, with 13 bases between. The CDR3 DNA is TGTGCCAGCAGCTTACAGGGTAGTTTTTCCTACGAGCAGTACTTC. The encoded protein is CASSLQGSFSYEQYF. The variable domain in full, with the rest retrieved from reference TRBV5-5 and TRBJ2-7, is DAGVTQSPTHLIKTRGQQVTLRCSPISGHKSVSWYQQVLGQGPQFIFQYYEKEERGRGNFPDRFSARQFPNYSSELNVNALLLGDSALYLCASSLQGSFSYEQYFGPGTRLTVT.

This chain connects TRBV19 to TRBJ1-2; D perhaps matches TRBD1 (5 bases). Germline V gene data show CDR1 as LNHDA and CDR2 as SQIVND (reference sequence). V dropped 6 bases and J dropped 5 bases, with 19 bases sitting between them. The CDR3 runs to 15 residues. The DNA for the CDR3 is TGTGCCAGTAGGGCCCCGGGGGGTCAAGGGTATGGCTACACCTTC. It translates to CASRAPGGQGYGYTF.

The chain uses TRBV7-3 and TRBJ2-3; TRBD2 aligns across 7 bases. Trimming cost V 6 bases and J 7 bases; bases outside gene matches: 7. The germline V gene encodes CDR1 SGHTA and CDR2 FQGTGA. This CDR3 is 13 amino acids long. The CDR3 reads CASSFTSDYTQYF. CDR3 DNA sequence: TGTGCCAGCAGTTTTACTAGCGACTATACGCAGTATTTT.

The chain combines TRBV7-2 with TRBJ2-7; D might be TRBD2 (6 bases). The CDR3 is made up of 16 amino acids. Per the germline V gene, CDR1 is SGHTA and CDR2 is FQGNSA. V shed 0 bases and J shed 0 bases, with 12 bases lying between them. The CDR3 reads CASSLAGGKSSYEQYF. The CDR3 region has the DNA TGTGCCAGCAGCTTAGCGGGCGGGAAGAGCTCCTACGAGCAGTACTTC.